A single TCR beta chain is shown here with its context. The data are from a study of blood T cell repertoires in COVID-19. Measured with immunoSEQ multiplex PCR; TCRdb has only the in-frame clones, and not every one. The sample holds more than 300,000 clones, 80% to 95% seen once. The V gene end was trimmed by 6 bases and the J gene end by 6 bases; junction bases not matched to a gene: 3. This CDR3 region has 13 residues. This sequence originates from a woman aged 25-40 years who had recovered from COVID-19. This chain links TRBV12-3 or TRBV12-4 with TRBJ2-2, with 8 nucleotides matching TRBD1. Sequences were obtained from PBMCs or T cells enriched from blood (not recorded which). The chain's CDR3 is CASRDRAPGELFF. The CDR3 region has the DNA TGTGCCAGCAGGGACAGGGCCCCCGGGGAGCTGTTTTTT.